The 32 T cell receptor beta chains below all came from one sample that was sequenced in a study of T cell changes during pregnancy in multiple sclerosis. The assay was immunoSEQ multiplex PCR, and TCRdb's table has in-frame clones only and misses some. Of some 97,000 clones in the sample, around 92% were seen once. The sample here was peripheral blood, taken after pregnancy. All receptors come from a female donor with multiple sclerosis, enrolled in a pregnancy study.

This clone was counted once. In DNA, the CDR3 is TGTGCCAGCACCAGGACAGGGGAACAGCCCCAGCATTTT. The encoded protein is CASTRTGEQPQHF. V gene TRBV6-6 combines with J gene TRBJ1-5; TRBD1 agrees at 9 bases. Trimming took 7 bases from V and 7 from J; bases not matched to a gene: 5. The CDR3 contains 13 residues. In germline, CDR1 is MNHNY, CDR2 SVGAGI (reference sequence).

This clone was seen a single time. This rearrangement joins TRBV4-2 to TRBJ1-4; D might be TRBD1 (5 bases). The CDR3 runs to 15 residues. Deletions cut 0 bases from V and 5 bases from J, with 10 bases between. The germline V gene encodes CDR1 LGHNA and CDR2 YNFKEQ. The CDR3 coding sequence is TGTGCCAGCAGCCAAGAGGACGGGGGAAATGAAAAACTGTTTTTT. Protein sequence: CASSQEDGGNEKLFF.

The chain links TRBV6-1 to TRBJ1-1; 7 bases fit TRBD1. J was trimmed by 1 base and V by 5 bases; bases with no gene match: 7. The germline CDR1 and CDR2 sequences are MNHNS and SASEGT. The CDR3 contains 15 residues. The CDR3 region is CASSIQTGRNTEAFF. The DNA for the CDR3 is TGTGCCAGCAGTATACAGACAGGGCGGAACACTGAAGCTTTCTTT.

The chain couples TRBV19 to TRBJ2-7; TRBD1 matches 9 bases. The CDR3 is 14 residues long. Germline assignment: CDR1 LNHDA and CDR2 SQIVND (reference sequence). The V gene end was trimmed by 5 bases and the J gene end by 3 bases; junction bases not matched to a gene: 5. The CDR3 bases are TGTGCCAGTAGTTCCAGGACAGGGGACTACGAGCAGTACTTC. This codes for CASSSRTGDYEQYF.

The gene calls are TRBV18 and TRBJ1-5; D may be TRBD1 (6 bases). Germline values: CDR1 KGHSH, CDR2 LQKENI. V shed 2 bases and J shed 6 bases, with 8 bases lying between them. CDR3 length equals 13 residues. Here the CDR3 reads CASSPGGGQPQHF. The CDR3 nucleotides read TGTGCCAGCTCACCAGGGGGCGGTCAGCCCCAGCATTTT.

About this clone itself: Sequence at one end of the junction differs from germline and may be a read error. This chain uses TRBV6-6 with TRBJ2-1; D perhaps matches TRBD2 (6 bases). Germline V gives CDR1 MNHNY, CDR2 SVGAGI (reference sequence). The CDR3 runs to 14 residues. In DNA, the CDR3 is TGTGCCAGCAGTTACCTTGGGGTCGGGGGACCATGGGTCTTC. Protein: CASSYLGVGGPWVF.

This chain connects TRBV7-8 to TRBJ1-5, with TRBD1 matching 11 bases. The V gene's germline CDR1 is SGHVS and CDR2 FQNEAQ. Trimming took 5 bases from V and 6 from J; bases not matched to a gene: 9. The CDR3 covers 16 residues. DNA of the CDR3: TGTGCCAGCAGCCCCCACCGGACAGGGGGCTTTCAGCCCCAGCATTTT. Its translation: CASSPHRTGGFQPQHF.

CDR3 DNA: TGTGCCAGCAGCCGAGGACAGGGTGAGTACACTGAAGCTTTCTTT. This codes for CASSRGQGEYTEAFF. The rearrangement uses TRBV4-2 and TRBJ1-1; 8 bases align to TRBD1. Germline V gene data show CDR1 as LGHNA and CDR2 as YNFKEQ. This CDR3 region has 15 residues. After removal of 4 bases from V and 3 bases from J, the junction contained 7 bases not matched to a gene.

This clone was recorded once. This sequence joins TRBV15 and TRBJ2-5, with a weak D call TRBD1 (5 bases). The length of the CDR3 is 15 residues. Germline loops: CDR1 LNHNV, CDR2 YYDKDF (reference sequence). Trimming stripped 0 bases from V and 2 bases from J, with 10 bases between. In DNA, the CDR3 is TGTGCCACCAGCAGAGATATGGGGCTTCAAGAGACCCAGTACTTC. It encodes CATSRDMGLQETQYF.

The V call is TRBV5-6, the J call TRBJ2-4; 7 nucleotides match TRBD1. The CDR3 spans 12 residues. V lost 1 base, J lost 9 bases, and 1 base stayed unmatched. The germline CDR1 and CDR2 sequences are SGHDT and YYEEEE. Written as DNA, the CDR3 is TGTGCCAGCAGCTTGAGGGGGCGCATTCAGTACTTC. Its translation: CASSLRGRIQYF.

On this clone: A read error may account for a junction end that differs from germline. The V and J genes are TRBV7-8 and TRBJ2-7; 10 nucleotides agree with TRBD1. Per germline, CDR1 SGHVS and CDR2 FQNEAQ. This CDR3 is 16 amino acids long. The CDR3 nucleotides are TGTGCCAGCAGATTAGGGCGGACAGGGGGTTCCTACGAGCAGTACTTC. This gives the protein CASRLGRTGGSYEQYF.

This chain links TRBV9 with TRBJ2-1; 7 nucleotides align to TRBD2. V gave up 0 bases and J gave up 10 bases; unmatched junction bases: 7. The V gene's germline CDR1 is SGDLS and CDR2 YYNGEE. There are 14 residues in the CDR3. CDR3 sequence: CASSVGGRGGEQFF. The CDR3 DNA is TGTGCCAGCAGCGTAGGAGGGAGGGGCGGGGAGCAGTTCTTC.

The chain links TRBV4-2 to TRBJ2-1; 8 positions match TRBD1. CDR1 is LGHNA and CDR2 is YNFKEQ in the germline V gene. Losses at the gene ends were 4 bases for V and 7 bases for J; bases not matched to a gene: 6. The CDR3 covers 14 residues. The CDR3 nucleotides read TGTGCCAGCAGCCCAAGACAGGGGAAGAATGAGCAGTTCTTC. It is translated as CASSPRQGKNEQFF.

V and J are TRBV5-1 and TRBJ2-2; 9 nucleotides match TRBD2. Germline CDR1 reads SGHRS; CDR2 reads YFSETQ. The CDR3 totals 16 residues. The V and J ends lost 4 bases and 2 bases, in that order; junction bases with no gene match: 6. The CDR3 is CASSQAGGSNTGELFF. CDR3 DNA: TGCGCCAGCAGCCAGGCGGGGGGGTCTAACACCGGGGAGCTGTTTTTT.

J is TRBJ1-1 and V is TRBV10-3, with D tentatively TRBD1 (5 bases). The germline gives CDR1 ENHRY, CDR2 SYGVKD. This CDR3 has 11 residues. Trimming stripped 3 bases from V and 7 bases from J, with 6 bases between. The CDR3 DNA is TGTGCCATCAGTGAACAGGTTGAAGCTTTCTTT. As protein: CAISEQVEAFF.

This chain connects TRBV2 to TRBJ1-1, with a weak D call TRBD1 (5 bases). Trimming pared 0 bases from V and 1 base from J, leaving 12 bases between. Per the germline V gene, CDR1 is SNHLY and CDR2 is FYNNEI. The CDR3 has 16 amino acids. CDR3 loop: CASSEAYQGRNTEAFF. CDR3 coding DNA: TGTGCCAGCAGTGAAGCGTATCAGGGAAGGAACACTGAAGCTTTCTTT.

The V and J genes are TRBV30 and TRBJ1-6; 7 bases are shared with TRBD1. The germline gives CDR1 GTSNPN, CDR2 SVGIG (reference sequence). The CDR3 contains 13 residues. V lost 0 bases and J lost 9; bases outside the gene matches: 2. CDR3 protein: CAWSVGGGSPLHF. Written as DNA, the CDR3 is TGTGCCTGGAGTGTAGGGGGCGGTTCACCCCTCCACTTT.

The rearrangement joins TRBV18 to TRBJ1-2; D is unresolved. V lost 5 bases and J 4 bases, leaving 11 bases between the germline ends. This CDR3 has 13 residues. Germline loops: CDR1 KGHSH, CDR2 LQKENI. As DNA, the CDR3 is TGTGCCAGCTCAACCGCCCGGAGCTATGGCTACACCTTC. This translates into CASSTARSYGYTF.

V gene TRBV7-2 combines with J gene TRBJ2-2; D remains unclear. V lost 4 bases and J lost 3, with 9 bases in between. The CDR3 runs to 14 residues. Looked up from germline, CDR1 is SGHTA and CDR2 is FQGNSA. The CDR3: CASSSPVYTGELFF. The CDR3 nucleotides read TGTGCCAGCAGCTCCCCGGTGTACACCGGGGAGCTGTTTTTT.

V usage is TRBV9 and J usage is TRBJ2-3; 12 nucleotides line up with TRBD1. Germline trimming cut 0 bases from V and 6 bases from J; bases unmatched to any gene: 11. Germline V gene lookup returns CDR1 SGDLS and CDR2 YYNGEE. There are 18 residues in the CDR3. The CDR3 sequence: CASSVAPSGTGGGDTQYF. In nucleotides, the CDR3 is TGTGCCAGCAGCGTAGCCCCTTCCGGGACAGGGGGCGGTGATACGCAGTATTTT.

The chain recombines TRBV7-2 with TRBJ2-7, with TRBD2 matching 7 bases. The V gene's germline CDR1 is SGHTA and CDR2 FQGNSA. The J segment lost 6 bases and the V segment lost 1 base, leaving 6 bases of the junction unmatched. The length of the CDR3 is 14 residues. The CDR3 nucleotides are TGTGCCAGCAGCTTAGGTTTGGGGGGGGTCGAGCAGTACTTC. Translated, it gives CASSLGLGGVEQYF.

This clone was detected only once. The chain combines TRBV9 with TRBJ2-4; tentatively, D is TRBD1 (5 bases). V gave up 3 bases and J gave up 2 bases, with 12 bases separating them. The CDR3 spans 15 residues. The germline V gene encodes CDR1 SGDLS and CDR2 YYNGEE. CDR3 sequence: CASSAAGYSKNIQYF. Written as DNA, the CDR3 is TGTGCCAGCAGCGCGGCAGGGTATTCCAAAAACATTCAGTACTTC. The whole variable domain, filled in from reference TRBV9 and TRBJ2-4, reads DSGVTQTPKHLITATGQRVTLRCSPRSGDLSVYWYQQSLDQGLQFLIQYYNGEERAKGNILERFSAQQFPDLHSELNLSSLELGDSALYFCASSAAGYSKNIQYFGAGTRLSVL.

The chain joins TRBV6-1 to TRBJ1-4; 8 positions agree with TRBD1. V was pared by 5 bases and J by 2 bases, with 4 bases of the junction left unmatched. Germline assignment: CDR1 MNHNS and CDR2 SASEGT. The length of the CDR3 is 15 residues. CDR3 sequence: CASSNYRGTNEKLFF. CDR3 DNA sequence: TGTGCCAGCAGTAATTACAGGGGGACTAATGAAAAACTGTTTTTT.

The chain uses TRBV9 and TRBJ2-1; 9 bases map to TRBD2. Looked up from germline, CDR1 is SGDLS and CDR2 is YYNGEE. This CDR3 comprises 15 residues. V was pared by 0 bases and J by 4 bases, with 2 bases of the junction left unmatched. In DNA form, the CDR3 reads TGTGCCAGCAGCGTAGCAGCGGGGGGATACAATGAGCAGTTCTTC. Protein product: CASSVAAGGYNEQFF.

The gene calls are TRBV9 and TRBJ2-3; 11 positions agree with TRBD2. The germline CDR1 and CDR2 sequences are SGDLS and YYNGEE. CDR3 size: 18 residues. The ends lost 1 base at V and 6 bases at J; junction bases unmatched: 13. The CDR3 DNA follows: TGTGCCAGCAGCGTATACCCAGGGCTAGCGGGGGGCCTGGATACGCAGTATTTT. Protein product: CASSVYPGLAGGLDTQYF. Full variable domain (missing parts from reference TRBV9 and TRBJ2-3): DSGVTQTPKHLITATGQRVTLRCSPRSGDLSVYWYQQSLDQGLQFLIQYYNGEERAKGNILERFSAQQFPDLHSELNLSSLELGDSALYFCASSVYPGLAGGLDTQYFGPGTRLTVL.

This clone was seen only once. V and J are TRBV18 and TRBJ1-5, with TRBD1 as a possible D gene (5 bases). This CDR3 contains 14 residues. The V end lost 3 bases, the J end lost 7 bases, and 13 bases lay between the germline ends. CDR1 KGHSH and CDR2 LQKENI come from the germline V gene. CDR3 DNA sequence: TGTGCCAGCTCACCGGGGCAGGGTGGCCAGCCCCAGCATTTT. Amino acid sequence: CASSPGQGGQPQHF.

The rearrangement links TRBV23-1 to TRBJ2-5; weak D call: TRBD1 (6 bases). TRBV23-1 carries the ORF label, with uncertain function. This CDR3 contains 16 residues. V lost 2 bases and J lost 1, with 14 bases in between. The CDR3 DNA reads TGCGCCAGCAGTCAAAGATACAGGGTGGCCCAAGAGACCCAGTACTTC. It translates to CASSQRYRVAQETQYF.

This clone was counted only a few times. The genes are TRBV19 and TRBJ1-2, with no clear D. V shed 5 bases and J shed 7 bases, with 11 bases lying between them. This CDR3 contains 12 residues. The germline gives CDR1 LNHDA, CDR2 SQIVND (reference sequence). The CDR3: CASSPPGFGYTF. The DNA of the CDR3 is TGTGCCAGTAGTCCGCCGGGGTTTGGCTACACCTTC.

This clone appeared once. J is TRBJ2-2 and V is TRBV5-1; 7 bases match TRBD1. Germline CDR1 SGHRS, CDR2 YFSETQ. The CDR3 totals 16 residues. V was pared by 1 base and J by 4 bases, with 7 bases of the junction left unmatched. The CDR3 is CASSLRQGWATGELFF. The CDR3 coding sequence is TGCGCCAGCAGCTTGAGACAGGGTTGGGCCACCGGGGAGCTGTTTTTT.

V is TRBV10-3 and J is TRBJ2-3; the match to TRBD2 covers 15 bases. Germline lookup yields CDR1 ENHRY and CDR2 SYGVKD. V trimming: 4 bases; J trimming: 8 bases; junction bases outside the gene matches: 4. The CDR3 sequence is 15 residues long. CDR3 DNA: TGTGCCATCAGTGGGACTAGCGGGGGGGCGGGTACGCAGTATTTT. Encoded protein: CAISGTSGGAGTQYF.

CDR3 amino acids: CASSSRLLSAQHF. In nucleotides, the CDR3 is TGTGCCAGCAGCTCGAGGCTCCTATCAGCCCAGCATTTT. This sequence joins TRBV7-2 and TRBJ1-5; no reliable D call. There are 13 residues in the CDR3. Germline CDR1 is SGHTA and CDR2 is FQGNSA. Between the trimmed V and J ends, which lost 4 bases and 11 bases, there was a span of 15 bases.

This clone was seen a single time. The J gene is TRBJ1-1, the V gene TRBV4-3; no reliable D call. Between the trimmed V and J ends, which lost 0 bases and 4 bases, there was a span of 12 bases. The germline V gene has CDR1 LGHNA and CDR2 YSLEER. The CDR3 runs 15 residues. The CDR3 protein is CASSQDIPPGTEAFF. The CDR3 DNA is TGCGCCAGCAGCCAAGATATCCCGCCGGGCACTGAAGCTTTCTTT.